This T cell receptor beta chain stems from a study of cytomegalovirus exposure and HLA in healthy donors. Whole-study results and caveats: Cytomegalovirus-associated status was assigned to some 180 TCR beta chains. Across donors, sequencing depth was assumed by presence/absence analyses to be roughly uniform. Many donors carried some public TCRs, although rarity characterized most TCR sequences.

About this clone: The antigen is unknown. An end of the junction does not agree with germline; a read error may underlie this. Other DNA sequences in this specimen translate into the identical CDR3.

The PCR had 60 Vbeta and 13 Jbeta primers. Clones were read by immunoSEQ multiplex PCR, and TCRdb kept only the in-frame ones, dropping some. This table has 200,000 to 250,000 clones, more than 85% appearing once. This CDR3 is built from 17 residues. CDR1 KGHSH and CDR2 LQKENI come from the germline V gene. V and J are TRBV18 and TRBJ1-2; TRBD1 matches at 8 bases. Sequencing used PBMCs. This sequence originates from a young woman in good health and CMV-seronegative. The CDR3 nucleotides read TGCGCCAGCTCGACACTTTTCCGACAGGGGCGTATAGTTGGCTACACCTTC. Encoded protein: CASSTLFRQGRIVGYTF.